Presented here are 25 T cell receptor beta chains from one specimen sequenced in a study of shared clonotypes between healthy human individuals. TCRdb's copy holds only in-frame clones and misses some; the assay was immunoSEQ multiplex PCR. Counted here are approximately 1.5 million clones, 97% to 99% occurring once; the ten biggest clones make up approximately 0.4%. Sequencing used naive CD4+ T cells sorted from blood. Regarding subset: CD45RA+ positively selected. The receptors were sampled from a man aged 25 to 40 in good health.

This clone was observed a single time. The J gene is TRBJ2-2, the V gene TRBV7-9; a weak D match, TRBD2 (5 bases). CDR1 and CDR2 (germline): SEHNR, FQNEAQ (reference sequence). The CDR3 spans 15 residues. The V end lost 2 bases, the J end lost 4 bases, and 11 bases lay between the germline ends. The CDR3 nucleotides are TGTGCCAGCAGCTTACCGATGGGAGCCACCGGGGAGCTGTTTTTT. Encoded protein: CASSLPMGATGELFF.

The V and J genes are TRBV5-1 and TRBJ1-3, with TRBD1 matching over 7 bases. The CDR3 has 16 amino acids. Trimming removed 0 bases from V and 3 bases from J; junction bases left unmatched: 6. Germline lookup yields CDR1 SGHRS and CDR2 YFSETQ. Written as DNA, the CDR3 is TGCGCCAGCAGCTTGGAGACAGGGCTGAGTGGAAACACCATATATTTT. Translating it yields CASSLETGLSGNTIYF.

The V call is TRBV5-6, the J call TRBJ1-2; no definite D call. Germline V gives CDR1 SGHDT, CDR2 YYEEEE. Trimming cost V 3 bases and J 3 bases, with 6 bases left between them. The CDR3 extends over 12 amino acids. The CDR3, as DNA: TGTGCCAGCAGCTCTGGCTACTATGGCTACACCTTC. It translates to CASSSGYYGYTF.

This rearrangement joins TRBV9 to TRBJ1-2; TRBD1 might be the D (5 bases). V was pared by 5 bases and J by 5 bases, with 25 bases between. The germline V gene encodes CDR1 SGDLS and CDR2 YYNGEE. The length of the CDR3 is 17 residues. CDR3 sequence (DNA): TGTGCCAGCAGTGTGGCTGTAGCAGAAGTGCAGGGTTATGGCTACACCTTC. Protein product: CASSVAVAEVQGYGYTF.

V is TRBV27 and J is TRBJ2-1; D is ambiguous. The germline V gene has CDR1 MNHEY and CDR2 SMNVEV (reference sequence). This CDR3 has 13 amino acids. V was clipped by 4 bases and J by 7 bases, with 11 bases between them. The CDR3 DNA reads TGTGCCAGCAGTTGGAACCCCATGAATGAGCAGTTCTTC. It yields the protein CASSWNPMNEQFF.

V and J are TRBV19 and TRBJ2-3; no definite D call. This CDR3 has 12 amino acids. The ends were cut back, 10 bases at V and 0 bases at J, with 8 bases in the middle. Per the germline V gene, CDR1 is LNHDA and CDR2 is SQIVND (reference sequence). CDR3 nucleotide sequence: TGTGCCACCGCGACTAGCACAGATACGCAGTATTTT. Translation: CATATSTDTQYF.

V is TRBV27 and J is TRBJ2-1; 10 bases agree with TRBD2. CDR1 MNHEY and CDR2 SMNVEV come from the germline V gene (reference sequence). The V and J ends lost 5 bases and 3 bases, in that order; junction bases with no gene match: 4. The CDR3 length is 15 residues. In DNA, the CDR3 is TGTGCCAGCAGTCCTGGACTAGCGGACTACAATGAGCAGTTCTTC. This gives the protein CASSPGLADYNEQFF.

The V gene is TRBV5-1, the J gene TRBJ2-6; the D gene is possibly TRBD2 (5 bases). There are 16 residues in the CDR3. V lost 2 bases and J 0 bases, leaving 9 bases between the germline ends. CDR1 and CDR2 (germline): SGHRS, YFSETQ. The CDR3 spells CASSFLGLSGANVLTF. CDR3 sequence (DNA): TGCGCCAGCAGCTTTTTAGGACTCTCTGGGGCCAACGTCCTGACTTTC.

V and J are TRBV5-4 and TRBJ2-2; 7 bases line up with TRBD2. The CDR3 is 15 residues long. V gave up 4 bases and J gave up 2 bases; unmatched junction bases: 5. Germline V CDR1 and CDR2: SGHNT, YYREEE (reference sequence). The CDR3 loop reads CASSKSGTNTGELFF. For the CDR3, the DNA is TGTGCCAGCAGCAAAAGCGGGACTAACACCGGGGAGCTGTTTTTT.

The V call is TRBV11-2, the J call TRBJ2-7, with a weak D call TRBD1 (6 bases). Germline values: CDR1 SGHAT, CDR2 FQNNGV. The CDR3 contains 13 residues. V shed 6 bases and J shed 4 bases, with 13 bases lying between them. This CDR3 is CASRDSPLYEQYF. The CDR3 DNA follows: TGTGCCAGCAGGGACAGTCCTCTGTACGAGCAGTACTTC.

The chain couples TRBV28 to TRBJ2-1; 9 nucleotides line up with TRBD2. The junction had 6 bases not matched to a gene; V was cut back by 3 bases and J by 9 bases. The CDR3 sequence is 14 residues long. Germline values: CDR1 MDHEN, CDR2 SYDVKM. As DNA, the CDR3 is TGTGCCAGCAGTTTTCAGCGGGAGGTCAGTGAGCAGTTCTTC. Translated: CASSFQREVSEQFF.

V gene TRBV29-1 combines with J gene TRBJ2-3; a weak D match, TRBD2 (6 bases). Trimming removed 5 bases at V and 5 bases at J, with 14 bases between. CDR1 SQVTM and CDR2 ANQGSEA come from the germline V gene. The length of the CDR3 is 13 residues. In nucleotides, the CDR3 is TGCAGCGTTCTTGAGGGAGGTCAAGATACGCAGTATTTT. Translation: CSVLEGGQDTQYF.

The chain is built from TRBV7-9 and TRBJ2-7; D gene ambiguous. V lost 5 bases and J 0 bases, leaving 14 bases between the germline ends. Germline assignment: CDR1 SEHNR and CDR2 FQNEAQ (reference sequence). This CDR3 has 15 amino acids. CDR3 residues: CASSDGYKSSYEQYF. The CDR3 coding sequence is TGTGCCAGCAGCGACGGCTATAAGAGCTCCTACGAGCAGTACTTC.

The genes are TRBV6-1 and TRBJ1-1; 7 bases are a match to TRBD1. Germline loops: CDR1 MNHNS, CDR2 SASEGT. Unmatched junction bases numbered 1, after V lost 0 bases and J lost 6 bases. The CDR3 is 13 residues long. The CDR3 nucleotides are TGTGCCAGCAGTGAAGCAGGACAGGCTGAAGCTTTCTTT. The encoded protein is CASSEAGQAEAFF.

The gene calls are TRBV9 and TRBJ2-7; D is perhaps TRBD2 (5 bases). CDR1 is SGDLS, CDR2 YYNGEE, per germline. The CDR3 runs 15 residues. V was pared by 5 bases and J by 0 bases, with 15 bases between. This CDR3 is CASSVYSGSSYEQYF. Here the CDR3 DNA reads TGTGCCAGCAGTGTTTACAGCGGTAGCTCCTACGAGCAGTACTTC.

This chain links TRBV7-9 with TRBJ1-3, with a weak D call TRBD1 (6 bases). CDR1 SEHNR and CDR2 FQNEAQ come from the germline V gene (reference sequence). The CDR3 runs to 16 residues. V was trimmed by 6 bases and J by 6 bases, leaving 21 bases between them. The DNA for the CDR3 is TGTGCCAGCAGAAAAGGGGGACTGAACATTGAAAACACCATATATTTT. Its translation is CASRKGGLNIENTIYF. Drawing the rest from reference TRBV7-9 and TRBJ1-3, the complete variable domain is DTGVSQNPRHKITKRGQNVTFRCDPISEHNRLYWYRQTLGQGPEFLTYFQNEAQLEKSRLLSDRFSAERPKGSFSTLEIQRTEQGDSAMYLCASRKGGLNIENTIYFGEGSWLTVV.

The count of this clone is one. CDR3 in amino acids: CASSPYKRNYYGYTF. CDR3 bases: TGTGCCAGCAGCCCCTACAAGAGAAACTACTATGGCTACACCTTC. The chain links TRBV7-2 to TRBJ1-2; D not certain. Trimming shortened V by 5 bases and J by 3 bases, and 16 bases separated the two germline ends. The length of the CDR3 is 15 residues. From germline, CDR1 is SGHTA and CDR2 FQGNSA.

The rearrangement joins TRBV10-2 to TRBJ2-1; 7 bases agree with TRBD2. J was trimmed by 9 bases and V by 3 bases; bases with no gene match: 8. Germline V CDR1 and CDR2: WSHSY, SAAADI. The CDR3 length is 14 residues. The CDR3: CASSEMGGPGEQFF. The CDR3 bases are TGCGCCAGCAGTGAAATGGGAGGGCCGGGTGAGCAGTTCTTC.

The chain's CDR3 is CASTLGRGQETQYF. In DNA form, the CDR3 reads TGTGCCAGCACTCTGGGCCGGGGTCAAGAGACCCAGTACTTC. The V and J genes are TRBV5-4 and TRBJ2-5; maybe TRBD2 (5 bases). V was trimmed by 6 bases and J by 2 bases, leaving 14 bases between them. The CDR3 extends over 14 amino acids. Germline CDR1 and CDR2: SGHNT and YYREEE (reference sequence).

The V gene is TRBV11-2, the J gene TRBJ1-3; possibly TRBD1 for D (5 bases). Trimming cost V 4 bases and J 2 bases, with 12 bases left between them. The CDR3 runs to 15 residues. Germline V CDR1 and CDR2: SGHAT, FQNNGV. CDR3: CASSSGTRAGNTIYF. The CDR3 DNA reads TGTGCCAGCAGCTCCGGGACTCGAGCTGGAAACACCATATATTTT.

This clone was counted once. The chain uses TRBV5-4 and TRBJ1-2; D remains unclear. V was shortened by 4 bases and J by 0 bases, with 10 bases between the two germline ends. CDR3 length equals 14 residues. CDR1 SGHNT and CDR2 YYREEE come from the germline V gene (reference sequence). CDR3 DNA sequence: TGTGCCAGCAGCCACCCTGGGGCTAACTATGGCTACACCTTC. Amino acids: CASSHPGANYGYTF.

DNA of the CDR3: TGTGCCAGCAGTTTAGGAGGGGCTCGCAATCAGCCCCAGCATTTT. Translated: CASSLGGARNQPQHF. J is TRBJ1-5 and V is TRBV28; the D gene is possibly TRBD1 (5 bases). The CDR3 has 15 residues. Trimming cost V 2 bases and J 2 bases, with 10 bases left between them. The germline CDR1 and CDR2 sequences are MDHEN and SYDVKM.

On this clone itself: Other DNA sequences in this sample translate to the same CDR3. This sequence joins TRBV13 and TRBJ2-7; no firm D call. This CDR3 spans 11 amino acids. Germline V CDR1 and CDR2: PRHDT, FYEKMQ (reference sequence). The V end lost 1 base, the J end lost 2 bases, and 0 bases lay between the germline ends. The CDR3 spells CASSLAYEQYF. For the CDR3, the DNA is TGTGCCAGCAGCTTAGCCTACGAGCAGTACTTC.

The rearrangement links TRBV20-1 to TRBJ2-7; D not certain. Germline V gives CDR1 DFQATT, CDR2 SNEGSKA (reference sequence). The CDR3 has 11 amino acids. V was pared by 2 bases and J by 3 bases, with 5 bases between. The DNA of the CDR3 is TGCAGTGCTAGATCCTTCTACGAGCAGTACTTC. Amino acids: CSARSFYEQYF.

The V and J genes are TRBV7-8 and TRBJ1-2; D might be TRBD1 (5 bases). The V gene's germline CDR1 is SGHVS and CDR2 FQNEAQ. The germline V and J ends were trimmed by 0 bases and 7 bases, with 12 bases remaining between them. The CDR3 consists of 14 residues. CDR3 protein: CASSLAEGLVGYTF. Written as DNA, the CDR3 is TGTGCCAGCAGCTTAGCGGAGGGGCTCGTTGGCTACACCTTC.